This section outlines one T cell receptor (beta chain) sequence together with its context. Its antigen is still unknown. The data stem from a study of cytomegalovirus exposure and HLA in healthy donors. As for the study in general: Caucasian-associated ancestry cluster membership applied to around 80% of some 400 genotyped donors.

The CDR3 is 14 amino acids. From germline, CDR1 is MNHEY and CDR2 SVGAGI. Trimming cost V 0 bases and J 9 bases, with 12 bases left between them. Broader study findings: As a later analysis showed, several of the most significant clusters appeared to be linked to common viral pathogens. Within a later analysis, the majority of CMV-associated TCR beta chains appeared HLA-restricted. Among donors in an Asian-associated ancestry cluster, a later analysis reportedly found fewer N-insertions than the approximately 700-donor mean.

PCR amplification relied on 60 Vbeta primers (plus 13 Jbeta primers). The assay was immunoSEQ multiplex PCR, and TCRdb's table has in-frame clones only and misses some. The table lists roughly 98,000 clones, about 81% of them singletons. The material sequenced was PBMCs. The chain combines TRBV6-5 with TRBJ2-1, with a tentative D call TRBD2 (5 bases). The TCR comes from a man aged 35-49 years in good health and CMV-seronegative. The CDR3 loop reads CASSYSLRGAEQFF. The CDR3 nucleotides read TGTGCCAGCAGTTACTCTCTCCGGGGAGCTGAGCAGTTCTTC.